What follows are 18 T cell receptor beta chains derived from one specimen sequenced in a study of radiation and T cells in renal cell carcinoma. Time point described: baseline pretreatment blood. The treatment denotes: 15 Gy SBRT to primary tumor, nephrectomy 4 weeks later. Generated by immunoSEQ multiplex PCR, the TCRdb table keeps only in-frame clones and is missing some. Of about 91,000 clones in the sample, approximately 80% were seen once. The source was blood, collected from a patient whose treatment included radiotherapy and nephrectomy. These receptors were obtained from a man aged 55 to 69 with renal cell carcinoma.

The V and J genes are TRBV6-6 and TRBJ1-1; no reliable D call. Germline CDR1 reads MNHNY; CDR2 reads SVGAGI (reference sequence). There are 13 residues in the CDR3. V was trimmed by 5 bases and J by 6 bases, leaving 13 bases between them. The CDR3 region has the DNA TGTGCCAGCAGTAAAGAAGGGTTTCCTGAAGCTTTCTTT. Translation: CASSKEGFPEAFF.

The chain uses TRBV30 and TRBJ2-5; no reliable D call. The germline CDR1 and CDR2 sequences are GTSNPN and SVGIG (reference sequence). Trimming left V 3 bases short and J 1 base short, with 12 bases between. This CDR3 contains 14 residues. The DNA for the CDR3 is TGTGCCTGGAGGCGCCGCAGAATCCAAGAGACCCAGTACTTC. This sequence encodes CAWRRRRIQETQYF.

The rearrangement uses TRBV7-2 and TRBJ2-5; D possibly corresponds to TRBD1 (6 bases). The CDR3 length is 15 residues. V was shortened by 4 bases and J by 5 bases, with 17 bases between the two germline ends. In germline, CDR1 is SGHTA, CDR2 FQGNSA. The CDR3 spells CASSSSGGRDETQYF. In DNA, the CDR3 is TGTGCCAGCAGCTCCAGTGGGGGCAGGGATGAGACCCAGTACTTC. The whole variable domain, filled in from reference TRBV7-2 and TRBJ2-5, reads GAGVSQSPSNKVTEKGKDVELRCDPISGHTALYWYRQSLGQGLEFLIYFQGNSAPDKSGLPSDRFSAERTGGSVSTLTIQRTQQEDSAVYLCASSSSGGRDETQYFGPGTRLLVL.

V is TRBV25-1 and J is TRBJ2-3, with unresolved D. Deletions cut 1 base from V and 3 bases from J, with 2 bases between. This CDR3 contains 12 residues. Looked up from germline, CDR1 is MGHDK and CDR2 is SYGVNS. The DNA of the CDR3 is TGTGCCAGCAGTGAATGGACAGATACGCAGTATTTT. It is translated as CASSEWTDTQYF. Variable domain in full (rest from reference TRBV25-1 and TRBJ2-3): EADIYQTPRYLVIGTGKKITLECSQTMGHDKMYWYQQDPGMELHLIHYSYGVNSTEKGDLSSESTVSRIRTEHFPLTLESARPSHTSQYLCASSEWTDTQYFGPGTRLTVL.

This chain connects TRBV27 to TRBJ1-4; a possible D gene is TRBD1 (6 bases). CDR1 and CDR2 from the germline V gene are MNHEY and SMNVEV (reference sequence). The ends were cut back, 6 bases at V and 0 bases at J, with 8 bases in the middle. The CDR3 totals 14 residues. The CDR3 region is CASRTGPTNEKLFF. The CDR3 DNA reads TGTGCCAGCAGAACAGGGCCAACTAATGAAAAACTGTTTTTT.

The genes are TRBV4-1 and TRBJ1-2; no firm D call. This CDR3 spans 15 amino acids. Per germline, CDR1 MGHRA and CDR2 YSYEKL. Trimming cost V 1 base and J 2 bases, with 11 bases left between them. CDR3 loop: CASSQVRGPNYGYTF. The CDR3 nucleotides are TGCGCCAGCAGCCAAGTGCGCGGGCCAAACTATGGCTACACCTTC.

The chain couples TRBV25-1 to TRBJ2-1; either TRBD1 or TRBD2 may supply D (5 bases each). CDR1 and CDR2 from the germline V gene are MGHDK and SYGVNS. The CDR3 is 13 residues long. V shed 6 bases and J shed 10 bases, with 16 bases lying between them. CDR3: CASSPLRGGEQFF. Here the CDR3 DNA reads TGTGCCAGCAGCCCCCTACGTGGGGGAGAGCAGTTCTTC.

The V and J genes are TRBV30 and TRBJ1-2; TRBD1 is a possible D gene (6 bases). The germline gives CDR1 GTSNPN, CDR2 SVGIG (reference sequence). With 0 bases removed from V and 4 bases from J, the gap between germline ends came to 15 bases. The length of the CDR3 is 15 residues. CDR3 sequence (DNA): TGTGCCTGGAGTGTACGGACAGCGAACCTCTATGGCTACACCTTC. It codes for CAWSVRTANLYGYTF.

About this clone itself: The junction departs from germline at one end; a sequencing error may be responsible. This chain uses TRBV6-5 with TRBJ2-7, with D unclear. There are 14 residues in the CDR3. Germline CDR1 is MNHEY and CDR2 is SVGAGI. The DNA of the CDR3 is TGTGCCAGTGCCTATAATCCCCGGGTGCCAAATTGGGACTTC. It encodes CASAYNPRVPNWDF.

V is TRBV27 and J is TRBJ2-3, with 7 positions matching TRBD2. CDR1 and CDR2 from the germline V gene are MNHEY and SMNVEV (reference sequence). J gave up 2 bases and V 8 bases, and 4 bases lay outside the gene matches. CDR3 length equals 13 residues. The CDR3 coding sequence is TGTGCCAGCCGGGACTACCTCACAGATACGCAGTATTTT. It specifies CASRDYLTDTQYF.

This chain links TRBV4-3 with TRBJ2-1, with D possibly being TRBD1 or TRBD2 (5 bases each). V was shortened by 0 bases and J by 2 bases, with 11 bases between the two germline ends. CDR1 LGHNA and CDR2 YSLEER come from the germline V gene. CDR3 length equals 16 residues. Here the CDR3 DNA reads TGCGCCAGCAGCCAAGATAAGAGGGGCCCCTACAATGAGCAGTTCTTC. This encodes CASSQDKRGPYNEQFF.

V usage is TRBV5-1 and J usage is TRBJ2-5; 16 nucleotides match TRBD2. The CDR3 spans 17 residues. Germline lookup yields CDR1 SGHRS and CDR2 YFSETQ. V trimming: 2 bases; J trimming: 5 bases; junction bases outside the gene matches: 6. CDR3 sequence reads: CASSFGTSGRARETQYF. The CDR3 nucleotides read TGCGCCAGCAGCTTTGGGACTAGCGGGAGGGCCCGGGAGACCCAGTACTTC.

The CDR3 coding sequence is TGTGCCAGTAGTCTTAGCGGGAGTAGGACCGGGGAGCTGTTTTTT. Translated, it gives CASSLSGSRTGELFF. The chain combines TRBV19 with TRBJ2-2; TRBD2 matches 9 bases. Looked up from germline, CDR1 is LNHDA and CDR2 is SQIVND (reference sequence). The CDR3 contains 15 residues. V shed 5 bases, J shed 5 bases, and the junction held 6 bases outside the gene matches.

The V gene is TRBV4-2, the J gene TRBJ2-2, with TRBD2 as a possible D gene (6 bases). Per germline, CDR1 LGHNA and CDR2 YNFKEQ. Trimming took 5 bases from V and 3 from J, leaving 10 bases between them. This CDR3 has 14 residues. The CDR3: CASSLGTYTGELFF. The CDR3 DNA reads TGTGCCAGCAGCTTAGGGACTTACACCGGGGAGCTGTTTTTT.

The chain has TRBV7-2 and TRBJ1-2, with 8 nucleotides matching TRBD1. Germline CDR1 is SGHTA and CDR2 is FQGNSA. After removal of 1 base from V and 0 bases from J, the junction contained 7 bases not matched to a gene. The CDR3 is 17 amino acids. The CDR3 spells CASSLVPRTGSNYGYTF. Here the CDR3 DNA reads TGTGCCAGCAGCTTAGTCCCACGGACAGGGTCTAACTATGGCTACACCTTC.

The chain recombines TRBV18 with TRBJ1-2, with 9 bases matching TRBD1. There are 14 residues in the CDR3. The junction had 4 bases not matched to a gene; V was cut back by 3 bases and J by 5 bases. Germline CDR1 reads KGHSH; CDR2 reads LQKENI. CDR3 amino acids: CASSPGQGIYGYTF. For the CDR3, the DNA is TGTGCCAGCTCACCGGGACAGGGCATATATGGCTACACCTTC. The whole variable domain, remainder taken from reference TRBV18 and TRBJ1-2, is NAGVMQNPRHLVRRRGQEARLRCSPMKGHSHVYWYRQLPEEGLKFMVYLQKENIIDESGMPKERFSAEFPKEGPSILRIQQVVRGDSAAYFCASSPGQGIYGYTFGSGTRLTVV.

The chain recombines TRBV4-1 with TRBJ1-2; 8 bases match TRBD1. Germline CDR1 is MGHRA and CDR2 is YSYEKL. This CDR3 is built from 16 residues. With 4 bases clipped from V and 2 bases from J, the junction kept 9 bases outside the gene matches. CDR3 coding DNA: TGCGCCAGCAGCCTCGTATCAGGGGGCCAAAACTATGGCTACACCTTC. This sequence encodes CASSLVSGGQNYGYTF.

The rearrangement links TRBV2 to TRBJ2-7; 8 bases agree with TRBD1. The CDR3 runs 15 residues. Unmatched junction bases numbered 13, after V lost 6 bases and J lost 6 bases. Germline CDR1 and CDR2: SNHLY and FYNNEI. CDR3 sequence (DNA): TGTGCCAGCAGCAGGGGGCCGGGGCGGGAAGGCGAGCAGTACTTC. Protein product: CASSRGPGREGEQYF.